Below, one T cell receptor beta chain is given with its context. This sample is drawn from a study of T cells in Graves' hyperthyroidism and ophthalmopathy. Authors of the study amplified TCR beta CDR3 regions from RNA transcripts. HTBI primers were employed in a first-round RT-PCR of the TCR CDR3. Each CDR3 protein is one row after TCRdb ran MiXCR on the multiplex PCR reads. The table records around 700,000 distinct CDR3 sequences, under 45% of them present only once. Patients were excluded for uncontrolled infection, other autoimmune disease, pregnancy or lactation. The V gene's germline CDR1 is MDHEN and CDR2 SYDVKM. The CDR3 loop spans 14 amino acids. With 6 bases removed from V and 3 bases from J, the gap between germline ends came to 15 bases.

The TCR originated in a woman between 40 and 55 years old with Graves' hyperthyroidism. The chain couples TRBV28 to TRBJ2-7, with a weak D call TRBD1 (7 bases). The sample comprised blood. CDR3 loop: CASSGQQGGYEQYF. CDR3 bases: TGTGCCAGCAGCGGACAGCAGGGGGGCTACGAGCAGTACTTC.